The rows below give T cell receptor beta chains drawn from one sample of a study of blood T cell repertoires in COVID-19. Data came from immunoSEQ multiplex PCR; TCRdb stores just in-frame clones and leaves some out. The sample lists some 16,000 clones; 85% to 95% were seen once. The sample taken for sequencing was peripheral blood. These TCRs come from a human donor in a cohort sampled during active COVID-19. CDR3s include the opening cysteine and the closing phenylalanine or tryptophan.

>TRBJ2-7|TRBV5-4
CASSLDRYEQYF
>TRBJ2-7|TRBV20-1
CSADQGYEQYF
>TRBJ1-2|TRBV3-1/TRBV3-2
CASSPRQGTNYGYTF
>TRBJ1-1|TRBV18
CASSQGQGSTEAFF
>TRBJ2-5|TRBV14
CASSSKDWIQETQYF
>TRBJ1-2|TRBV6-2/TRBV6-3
CASSQGVSGYTF
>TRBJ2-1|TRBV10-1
CASSSGRVYNEQFF
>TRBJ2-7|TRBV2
CASRRDRGYEQYF
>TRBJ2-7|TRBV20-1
CSVEDSYEQYF
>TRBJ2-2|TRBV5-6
CASSLVLSSTGELFF
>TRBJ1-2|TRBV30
CAWNVWTGTTYGYTF
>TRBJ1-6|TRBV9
CASSVALAGYNSPLHF
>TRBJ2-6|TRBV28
CASSSSTGGTGANVLTF
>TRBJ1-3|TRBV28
CASTPVVFGMNTIYF
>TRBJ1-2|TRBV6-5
CASRSGGTGNGYTF
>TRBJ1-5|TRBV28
CASSPRTGRNQPQHF
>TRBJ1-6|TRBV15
CATSPPPPRPLHF
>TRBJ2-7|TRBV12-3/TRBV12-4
CASSPAYGEIHF
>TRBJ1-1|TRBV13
CASSLARGAPITEAFF
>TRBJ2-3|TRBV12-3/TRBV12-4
CASSFGGDTQYF
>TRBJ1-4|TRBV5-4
CASSLRTGQVEKLFF
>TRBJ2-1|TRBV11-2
CASSPTRNEQFF
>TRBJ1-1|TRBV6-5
CASRWEGWANTEAFF
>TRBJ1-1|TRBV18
CASSPQGAAEAFF
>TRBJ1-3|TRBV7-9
CASSDTGEAGNTIYF
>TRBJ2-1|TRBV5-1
CASSLDDYRFF
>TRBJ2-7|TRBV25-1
CASSELGQGNEQYF
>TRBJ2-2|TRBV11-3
CASSFQGLTGELFF
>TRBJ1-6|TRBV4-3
CASSHTTFRGRNSPLHF